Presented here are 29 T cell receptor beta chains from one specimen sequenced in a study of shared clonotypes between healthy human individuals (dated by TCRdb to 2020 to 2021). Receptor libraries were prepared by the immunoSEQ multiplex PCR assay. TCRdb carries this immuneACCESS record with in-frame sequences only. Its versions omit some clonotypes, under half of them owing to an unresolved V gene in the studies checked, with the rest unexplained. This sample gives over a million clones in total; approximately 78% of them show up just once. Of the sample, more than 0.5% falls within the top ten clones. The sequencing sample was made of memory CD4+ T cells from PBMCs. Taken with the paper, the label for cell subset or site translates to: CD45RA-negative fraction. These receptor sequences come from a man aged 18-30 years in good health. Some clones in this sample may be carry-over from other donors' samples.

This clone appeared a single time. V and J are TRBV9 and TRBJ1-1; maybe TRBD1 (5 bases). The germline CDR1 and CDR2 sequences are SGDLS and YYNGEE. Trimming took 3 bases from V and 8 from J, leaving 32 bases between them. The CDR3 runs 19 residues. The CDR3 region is CASSERGVLNDFSSTEAFF. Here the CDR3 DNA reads TGTGCCAGCAGCGAGCGGGGGGTACTAAATGACTTTTCGTCGACCGAAGCTTTCTTT.

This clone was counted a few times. CDR3 residues: CASSLQPGQMNTEAFF. CDR3 in DNA: TGTGCCAGCAGCTTGCAACCCGGACAGATGAACACTGAAGCTTTCTTT. V and J are TRBV5-4 and TRBJ1-1; a possible D gene is TRBD1 (6 bases). The length of the CDR3 is 16 residues. Germline-derived CDR1 and CDR2 are SGHNT and YYREEE (reference sequence). The V gene lost 1 base and the J gene lost 0 bases, with 13 bases spanning the gap.

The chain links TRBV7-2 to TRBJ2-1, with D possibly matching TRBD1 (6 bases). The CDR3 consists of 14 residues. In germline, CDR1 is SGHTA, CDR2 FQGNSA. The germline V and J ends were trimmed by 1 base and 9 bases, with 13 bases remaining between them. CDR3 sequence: CASSLGGRTTEQFF. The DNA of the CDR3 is TGTGCCAGCAGCTTAGGGGGGCGGACAACTGAGCAGTTCTTC.

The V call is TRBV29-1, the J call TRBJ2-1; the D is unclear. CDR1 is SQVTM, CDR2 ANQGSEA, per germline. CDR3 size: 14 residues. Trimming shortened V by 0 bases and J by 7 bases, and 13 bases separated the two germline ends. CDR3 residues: CSVEDDPGRNEQFF. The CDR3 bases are TGCAGCGTTGAAGATGACCCTGGAAGGAATGAGCAGTTCTTC.

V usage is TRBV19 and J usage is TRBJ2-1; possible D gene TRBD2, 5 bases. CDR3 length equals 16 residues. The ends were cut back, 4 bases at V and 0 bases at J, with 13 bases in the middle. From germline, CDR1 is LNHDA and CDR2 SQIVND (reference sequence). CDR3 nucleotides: TGTGCCAGTAGTAACCTACTAGAGATCTCCTACAATGAGCAGTTCTTC. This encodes CASSNLLEISYNEQFF.

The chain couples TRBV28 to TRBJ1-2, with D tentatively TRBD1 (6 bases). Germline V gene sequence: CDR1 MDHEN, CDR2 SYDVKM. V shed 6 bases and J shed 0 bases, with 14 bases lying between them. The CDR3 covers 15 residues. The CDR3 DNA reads TGTGCCAGCAGAACTTCAGGGGTTTCTAACTATGGCTACACCTTC. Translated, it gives CASRTSGVSNYGYTF.

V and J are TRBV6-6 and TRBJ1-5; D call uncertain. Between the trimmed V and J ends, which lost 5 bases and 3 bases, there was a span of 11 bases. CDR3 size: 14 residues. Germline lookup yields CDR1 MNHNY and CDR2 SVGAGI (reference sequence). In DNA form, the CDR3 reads TGTGCCAGCAGTCGCGGGCGGAACAATCAGCCCCAGCATTTT. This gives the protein CASSRGRNNQPQHF.

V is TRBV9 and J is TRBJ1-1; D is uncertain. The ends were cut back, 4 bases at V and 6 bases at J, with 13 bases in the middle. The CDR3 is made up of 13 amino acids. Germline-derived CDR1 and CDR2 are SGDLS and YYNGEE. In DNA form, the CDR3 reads TGTGCCAGCAGCCTAGACCCTGCCGCTGAAGCTTTCTTT. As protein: CASSLDPAAEAFF. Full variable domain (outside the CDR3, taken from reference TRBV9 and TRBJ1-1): DSGVTQTPKHLITATGQRVTLRCSPRSGDLSVYWYQQSLDQGLQFLIQYYNGEERAKGNILERFSAQQFPDLHSELNLSSLELGDSALYFCASSLDPAAEAFFGQGTRLTVV.

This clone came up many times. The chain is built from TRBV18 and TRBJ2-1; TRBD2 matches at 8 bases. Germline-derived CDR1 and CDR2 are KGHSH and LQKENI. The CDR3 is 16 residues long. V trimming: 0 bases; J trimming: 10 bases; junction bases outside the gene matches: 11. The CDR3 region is CASSPPGTSPSKEQFF. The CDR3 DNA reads TGTGCCAGCTCACCACCGGGGACTAGTCCCAGTAAAGAGCAGTTCTTC.

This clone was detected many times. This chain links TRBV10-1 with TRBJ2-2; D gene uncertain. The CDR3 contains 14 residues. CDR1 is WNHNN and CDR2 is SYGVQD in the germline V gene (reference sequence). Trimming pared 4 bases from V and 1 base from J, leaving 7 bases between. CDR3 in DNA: TGCGCCAGCAGTGGAGATGTGAACACCGGGGAGCTGTTTTTT. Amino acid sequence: CASSGDVNTGELFF.

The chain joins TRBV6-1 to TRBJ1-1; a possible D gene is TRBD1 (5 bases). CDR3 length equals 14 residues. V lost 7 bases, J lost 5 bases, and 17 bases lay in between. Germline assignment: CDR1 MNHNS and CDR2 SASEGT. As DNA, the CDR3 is TGTGCCAGCACTCTCTGGGGCTTGCGAACTGAAGCTTTCTTT. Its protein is CASTLWGLRTEAFF.

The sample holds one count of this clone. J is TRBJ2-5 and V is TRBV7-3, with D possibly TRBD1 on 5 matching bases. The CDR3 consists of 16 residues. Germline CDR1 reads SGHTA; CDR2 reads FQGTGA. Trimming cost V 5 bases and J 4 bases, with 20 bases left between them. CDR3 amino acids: CASSPPEQGSPETQYF. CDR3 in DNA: TGTGCCAGCAGCCCACCGGAGCAGGGATCCCCAGAGACCCAGTACTTC.

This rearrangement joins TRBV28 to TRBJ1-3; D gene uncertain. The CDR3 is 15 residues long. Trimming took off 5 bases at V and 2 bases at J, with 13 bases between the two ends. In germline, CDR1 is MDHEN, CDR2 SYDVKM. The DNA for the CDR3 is TGTGCCAGCAGTACCCCGAAGAGGGCTGGAAACACCATATATTTT. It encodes CASSTPKRAGNTIYF.

The CDR3 region has the DNA TGTGCCAGCAGTTTTGATAGGGGGCGAGAGACCCAGTACTTC. It yields the protein CASSFDRGRETQYF. The V and J genes are TRBV28 and TRBJ2-5; TRBD1 agrees at 7 bases. J lost 4 bases, V lost 3 bases, and 5 bases had no gene match. Germline V CDR1 and CDR2: MDHEN, SYDVKM. CDR3 length: 14 residues.

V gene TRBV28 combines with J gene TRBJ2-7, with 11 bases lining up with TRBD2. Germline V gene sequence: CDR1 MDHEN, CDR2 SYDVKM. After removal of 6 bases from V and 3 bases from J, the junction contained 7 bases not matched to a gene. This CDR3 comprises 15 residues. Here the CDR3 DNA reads TGTGCCAGCAGATCGACTAGCGGGACCCACTACGAGCAGTACTTC. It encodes CASRSTSGTHYEQYF.

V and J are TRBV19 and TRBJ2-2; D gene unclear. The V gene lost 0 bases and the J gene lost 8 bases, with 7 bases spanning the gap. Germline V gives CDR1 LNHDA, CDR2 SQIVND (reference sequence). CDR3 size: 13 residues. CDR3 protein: CASSIDLGGELFF. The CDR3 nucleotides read TGTGCCAGTAGTATAGACCTGGGGGGGGAGCTGTTTTTT.

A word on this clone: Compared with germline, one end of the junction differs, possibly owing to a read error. CDR3 DNA: TGTGCCAGCAGCCAAGACGGAAACTATGGCTGCACCTTC. This sequence encodes CASSQDGNYGCTF. The chain employs TRBV11-2 and TRBJ1-2; the D is unclear. Germline V gene lookup returns CDR1 SGHAT and CDR2 FQNNGV. CDR3 length: 13 residues.

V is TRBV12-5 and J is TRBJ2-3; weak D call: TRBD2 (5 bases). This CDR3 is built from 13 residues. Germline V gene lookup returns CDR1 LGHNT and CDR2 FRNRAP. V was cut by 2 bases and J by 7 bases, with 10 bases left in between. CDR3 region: CASGLSEGYTQYF. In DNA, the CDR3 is TGTGCTAGTGGTTTGTCTGAGGGATATACGCAGTATTTT. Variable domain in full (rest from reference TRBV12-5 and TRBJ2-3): DARVTQTPRHKVTEMGQEVTMRCQPILGHNTVFWYRQTMMQGLELLAYFRNRAPLDDSGMPKDRFSAEMPDATLATLKIQPSEPRDSAVYFCASGLSEGYTQYFGPGTRLTVL.

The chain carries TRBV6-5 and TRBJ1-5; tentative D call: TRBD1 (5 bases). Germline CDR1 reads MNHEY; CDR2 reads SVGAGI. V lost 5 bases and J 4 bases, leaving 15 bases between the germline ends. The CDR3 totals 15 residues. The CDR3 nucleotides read TGTGCCAGCAGTACCCCTGGGACGGCAAATCAGCCCCAGCATTTT. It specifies CASSTPGTANQPQHF.

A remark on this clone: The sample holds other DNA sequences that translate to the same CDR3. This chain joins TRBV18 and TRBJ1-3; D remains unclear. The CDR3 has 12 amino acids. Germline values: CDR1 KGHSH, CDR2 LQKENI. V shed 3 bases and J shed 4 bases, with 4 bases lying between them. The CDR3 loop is CASSPAGNTIYF. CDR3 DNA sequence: TGTGCCAGCTCACCGGCGGGAAACACCATATATTTT.

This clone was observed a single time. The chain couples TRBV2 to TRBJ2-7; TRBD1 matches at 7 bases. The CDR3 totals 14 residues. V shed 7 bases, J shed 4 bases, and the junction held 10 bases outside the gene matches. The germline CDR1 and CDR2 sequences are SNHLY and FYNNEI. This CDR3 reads CASTPEGAGYEQYF. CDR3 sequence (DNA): TGTGCCAGCACCCCCGAGGGGGCAGGGTACGAGCAGTACTTC.

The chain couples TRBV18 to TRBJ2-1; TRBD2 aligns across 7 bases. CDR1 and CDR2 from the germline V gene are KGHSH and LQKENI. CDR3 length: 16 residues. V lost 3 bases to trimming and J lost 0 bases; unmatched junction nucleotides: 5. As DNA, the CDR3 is TGTGCCAGCTCACCCGAGGGGAGGGCCTCCTACAATGAGCAGTTCTTC. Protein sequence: CASSPEGRASYNEQFF. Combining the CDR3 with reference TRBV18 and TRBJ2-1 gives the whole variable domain NAGVMQNPRHLVRRRGQEARLRCSPMKGHSHVYWYRQLPEEGLKFMVYLQKENIIDESGMPKERFSAEFPKEGPSILRIQQVVRGDSAAYFCASSPEGRASYNEQFFGPGTRLTVL.

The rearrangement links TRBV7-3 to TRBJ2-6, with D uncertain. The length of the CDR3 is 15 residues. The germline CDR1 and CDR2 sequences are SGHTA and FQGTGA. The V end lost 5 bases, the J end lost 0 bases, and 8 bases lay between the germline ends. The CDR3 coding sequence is TGTGCCAGCAGCCTACACAGCTCTGGGGCCAACGTCCTGACTTTC. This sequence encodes CASSLHSSGANVLTF.

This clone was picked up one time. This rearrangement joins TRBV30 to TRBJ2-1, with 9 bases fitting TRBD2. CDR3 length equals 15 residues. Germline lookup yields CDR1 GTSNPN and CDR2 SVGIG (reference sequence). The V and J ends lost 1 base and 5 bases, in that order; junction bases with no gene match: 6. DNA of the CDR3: TGTGCCTGGAGTGGCCCTAGCGGGGCTAACAATGAGCAGTTCTTC. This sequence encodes CAWSGPSGANNEQFF. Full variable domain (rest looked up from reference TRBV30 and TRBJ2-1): SQTIHQWPATLVQPVGSPLSLECTVEGTSNPNLYWYRQAAGRGLQLLFYSVGIGQISSEVPQNLSASRPQDRQFILSSKKLLLSDSGFYLCAWSGPSGANNEQFFGPGTRLTVL.

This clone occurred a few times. CDR3 coding DNA: TGTGCCAGCAGCGTAGGACTAGCTGAGCAGTTCTTC. As protein: CASSVGLAEQFF. The rearrangement links TRBV5-6 to TRBJ2-1; 8 bases align to TRBD2. This CDR3 spans 12 amino acids. With V trimmed by 4 bases and J by 9 bases, 3 bases remained unmatched. Per germline, CDR1 SGHDT and CDR2 YYEEEE.

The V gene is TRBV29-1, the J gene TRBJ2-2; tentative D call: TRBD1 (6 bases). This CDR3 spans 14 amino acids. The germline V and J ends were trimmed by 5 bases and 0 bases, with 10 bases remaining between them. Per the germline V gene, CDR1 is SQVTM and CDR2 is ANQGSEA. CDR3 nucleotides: TGCAGCGTTCCGAACAGGGCGAACACCGGGGAGCTGTTTTTT. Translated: CSVPNRANTGELFF.

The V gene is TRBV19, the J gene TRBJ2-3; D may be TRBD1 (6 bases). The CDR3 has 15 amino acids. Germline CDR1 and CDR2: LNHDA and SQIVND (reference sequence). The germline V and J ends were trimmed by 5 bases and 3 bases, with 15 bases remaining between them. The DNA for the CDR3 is TGTGCCAGTAGTCCTTTAACAGGGACAACAGATACGCAGTATTTT. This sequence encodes CASSPLTGTTDTQYF.

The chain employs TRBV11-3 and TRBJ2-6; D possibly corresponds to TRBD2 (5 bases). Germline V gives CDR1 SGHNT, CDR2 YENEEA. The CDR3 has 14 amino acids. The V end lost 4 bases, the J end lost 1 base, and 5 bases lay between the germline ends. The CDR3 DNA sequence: TGTGCCAGCAGCTCGGGATCTGGGGCCAACGTCCTGACTTTC. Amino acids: CASSSGSGANVLTF.

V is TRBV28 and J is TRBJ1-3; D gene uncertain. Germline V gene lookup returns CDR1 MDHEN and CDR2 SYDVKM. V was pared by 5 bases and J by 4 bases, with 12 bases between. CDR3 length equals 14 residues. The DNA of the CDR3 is TGTGCCAGCAGTCCCCGCTTCTCCGGAAACACCATATATTTT. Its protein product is CASSPRFSGNTIYF.